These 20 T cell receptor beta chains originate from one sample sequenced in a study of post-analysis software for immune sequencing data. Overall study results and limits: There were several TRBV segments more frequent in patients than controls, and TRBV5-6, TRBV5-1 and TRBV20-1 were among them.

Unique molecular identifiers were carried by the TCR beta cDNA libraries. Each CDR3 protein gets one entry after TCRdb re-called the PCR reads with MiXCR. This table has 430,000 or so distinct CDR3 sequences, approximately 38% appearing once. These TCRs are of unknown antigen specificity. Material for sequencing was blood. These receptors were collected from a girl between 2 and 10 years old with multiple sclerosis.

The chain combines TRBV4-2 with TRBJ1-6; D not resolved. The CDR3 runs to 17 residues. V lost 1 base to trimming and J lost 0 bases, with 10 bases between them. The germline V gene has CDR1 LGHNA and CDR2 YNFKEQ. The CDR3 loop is CASSQAPGSSYNSPLHF. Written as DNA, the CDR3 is TGTGCCAGCAGCCAAGCGCCGGGCAGCTCCTATAATTCACCCCTCCACTTT.

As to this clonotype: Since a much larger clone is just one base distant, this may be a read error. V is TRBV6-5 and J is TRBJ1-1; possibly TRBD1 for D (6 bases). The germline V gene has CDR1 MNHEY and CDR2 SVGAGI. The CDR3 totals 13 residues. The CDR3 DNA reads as TGTGCCGGCAGTTCCGACAGGAGCACTGAAGCTTTCTTT. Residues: CAGSSDRSTEAFF.

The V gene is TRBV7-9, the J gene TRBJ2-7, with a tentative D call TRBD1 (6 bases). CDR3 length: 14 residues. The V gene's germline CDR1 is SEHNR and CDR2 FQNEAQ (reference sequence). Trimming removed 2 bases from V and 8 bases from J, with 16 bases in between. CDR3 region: CASSLLVRGNKQYF. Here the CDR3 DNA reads TGTGCCAGCAGCTTATTGGTAAGGGGGAACAAGCAGTACTTC.

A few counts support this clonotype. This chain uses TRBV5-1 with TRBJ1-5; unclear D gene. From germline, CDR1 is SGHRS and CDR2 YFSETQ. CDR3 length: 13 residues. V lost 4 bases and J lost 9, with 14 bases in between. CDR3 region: CASSLSGNGPQHF. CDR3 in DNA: TGCGCCAGCAGCCTCTCGGGGAACGGGCCCCAGCATTTT.

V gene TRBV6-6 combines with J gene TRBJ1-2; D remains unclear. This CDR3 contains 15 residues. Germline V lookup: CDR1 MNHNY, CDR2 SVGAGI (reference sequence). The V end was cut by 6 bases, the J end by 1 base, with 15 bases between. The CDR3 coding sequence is TGTGCCAGCAGCCCCCGTCCCCACCTTAACTATGGCTACACCTTC. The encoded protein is CASSPRPHLNYGYTF.

This CDR3 is CASSQVLAYEQYF. For the CDR3, the DNA is TGCGCCAGCAGCCAAGTCCTTGCCTACGAGCAGTACTTC. This chain joins TRBV4-3 and TRBJ2-7; D remains ambiguous. Trimming stripped 1 base from V and 2 bases from J, with 6 bases between. This CDR3 contains 13 residues. Germline CDR1 reads LGHNA; CDR2 reads YSLEER.

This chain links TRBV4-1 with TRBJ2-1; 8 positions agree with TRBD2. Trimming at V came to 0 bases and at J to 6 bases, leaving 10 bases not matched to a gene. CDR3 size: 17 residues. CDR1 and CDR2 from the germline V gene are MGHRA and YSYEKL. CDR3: CASSQEIGTRAANEQFF. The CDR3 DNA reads TGCGCCAGCAGCCAAGAGATAGGGACTAGGGCCGCCAATGAGCAGTTCTTC.

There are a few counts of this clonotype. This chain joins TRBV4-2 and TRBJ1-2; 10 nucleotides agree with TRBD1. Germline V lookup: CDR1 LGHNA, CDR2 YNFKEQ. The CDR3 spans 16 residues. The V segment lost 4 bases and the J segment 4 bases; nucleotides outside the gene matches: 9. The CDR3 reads CASSPRGGTGAYGYTF. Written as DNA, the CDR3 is TGTGCCAGCAGCCCCCGGGGAGGGACAGGGGCCTATGGCTACACCTTC.

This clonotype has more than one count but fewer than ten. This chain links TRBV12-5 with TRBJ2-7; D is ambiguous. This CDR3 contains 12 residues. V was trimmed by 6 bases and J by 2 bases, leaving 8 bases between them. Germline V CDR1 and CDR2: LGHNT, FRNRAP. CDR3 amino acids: CASGGPAYEQYF. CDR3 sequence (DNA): TGTGCTAGTGGGGGTCCAGCCTACGAGCAGTACTTC.

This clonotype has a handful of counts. The CDR3 DNA sequence: TGTGCCAGCAGCGAACAGGGGAGGGACACTGAAGCTTTCTTT. This gives the protein CASSEQGRDTEAFF. This sequence joins TRBV6-1 and TRBJ1-1; the match to TRBD1 covers 7 bases. The CDR3 extends over 14 amino acids. Germline CDR1 reads MNHNS; CDR2 reads SASEGT. V shed 6 bases, J shed 3 bases, and the junction held 7 bases outside the gene matches.

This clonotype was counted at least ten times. The CDR3 region is CASSLGDITGEQYF. CDR3 DNA sequence: TGCGCCAGCAGCTTGGGGGATATAACAGGCGAGCAGTACTTC. This chain uses TRBV5-1 with TRBJ2-7; TRBD1 is a possible D gene (5 bases). V lost 0 bases and J 6 bases, leaving 13 bases between the germline ends. Germline CDR1 and CDR2: SGHRS and YFSETQ. The CDR3 is 14 amino acids.

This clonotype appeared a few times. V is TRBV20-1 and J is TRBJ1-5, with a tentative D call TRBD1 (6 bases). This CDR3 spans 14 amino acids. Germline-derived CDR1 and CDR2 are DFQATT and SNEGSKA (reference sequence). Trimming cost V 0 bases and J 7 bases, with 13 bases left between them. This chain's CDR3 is CSARDPGGAQPQHF. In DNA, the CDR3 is TGCAGTGCTAGAGATCCTGGGGGGGCCCAGCCCCAGCATTTT.

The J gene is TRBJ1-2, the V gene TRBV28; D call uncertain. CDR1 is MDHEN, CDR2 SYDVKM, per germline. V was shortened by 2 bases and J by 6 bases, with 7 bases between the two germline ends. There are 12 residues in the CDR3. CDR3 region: CASSLTVDGYTF. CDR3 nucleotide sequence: TGTGCCAGCAGTTTAACGGTGGATGGCTACACCTTC.

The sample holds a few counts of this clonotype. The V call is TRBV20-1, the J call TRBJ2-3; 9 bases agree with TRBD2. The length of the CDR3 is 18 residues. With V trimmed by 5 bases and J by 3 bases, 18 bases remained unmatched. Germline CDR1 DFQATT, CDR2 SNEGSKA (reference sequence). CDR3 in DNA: TGCAGTGCTGGAGCACCGGCCCATAGCGGGAGAGCGACAGATACGCAGTATTTT. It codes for CSAGAPAHSGRATDTQYF.

Written as DNA, the CDR3 is TGTGCCAGCAGCTTAGCTGGGAGGCGGGAGACCCAGTACTTC. It encodes CASSLAGRRETQYF. This sequence joins TRBV7-2 and TRBJ2-5, with a possible D match to TRBD2 (6 bases). Germline CDR1 and CDR2: SGHTA and FQGNSA. The CDR3 totals 14 residues. V was trimmed by 0 bases and J by 5 bases, leaving 10 bases between them.

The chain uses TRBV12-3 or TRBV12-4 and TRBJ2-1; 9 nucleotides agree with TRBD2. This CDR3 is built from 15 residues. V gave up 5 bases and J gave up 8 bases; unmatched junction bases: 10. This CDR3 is CASSPLAGYGDEQFF. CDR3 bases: TGTGCCAGCAGTCCCCTAGCGGGGTATGGCGATGAGCAGTTCTTC.

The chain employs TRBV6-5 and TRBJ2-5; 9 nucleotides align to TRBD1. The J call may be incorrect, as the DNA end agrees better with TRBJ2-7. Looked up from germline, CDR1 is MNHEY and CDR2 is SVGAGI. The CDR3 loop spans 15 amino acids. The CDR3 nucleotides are TGTGCCAGCAGGAACAACAGGGGGCTCACGGGCGAGCAGTACTTC. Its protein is CASRNNRGLTGEQYF.

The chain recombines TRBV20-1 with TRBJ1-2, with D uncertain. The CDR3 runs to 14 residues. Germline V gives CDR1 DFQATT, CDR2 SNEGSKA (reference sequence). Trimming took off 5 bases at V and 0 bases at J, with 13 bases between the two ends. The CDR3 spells CSADAGSSNYGYTF. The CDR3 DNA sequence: TGCAGTGCTGATGCCGGGAGCTCTAACTATGGCTACACCTTC.

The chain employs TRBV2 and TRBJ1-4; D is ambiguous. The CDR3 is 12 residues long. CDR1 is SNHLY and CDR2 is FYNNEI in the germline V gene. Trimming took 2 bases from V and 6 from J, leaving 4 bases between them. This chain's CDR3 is CASSERYEKLFF. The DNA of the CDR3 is TGTGCCAGCAGTGAACGATATGAAAAACTGTTTTTT.

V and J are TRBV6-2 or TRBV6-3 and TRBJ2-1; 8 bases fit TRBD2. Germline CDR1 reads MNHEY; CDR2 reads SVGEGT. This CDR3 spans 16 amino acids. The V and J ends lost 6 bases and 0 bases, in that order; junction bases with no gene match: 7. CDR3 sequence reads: CASRRGGRSSYNEQFF. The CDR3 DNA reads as TGTGCCAGCAGAAGAGGCGGGAGGAGCTCCTACAATGAGCAGTTCTTC.